These 9 T cell receptor beta chains were sequenced from one sample in a study of CXCR3 chemokines and chemotherapy response in bladder cancer. TCRdb redid the calling of the PCR reads with MiXCR, one entry per CDR3 protein. Of about 9,000 distinct CDR3 sequences listed, around 23% are singletons. This material was obtained from a patient whose treatment included neoadjuvant chemotherapy. The receptors come from a human donor with bladder cancer that did not respond to neoadjuvant chemotherapy.

This rearrangement joins TRBV20-1 to TRBJ2-1, with D perhaps being TRBD1 or TRBD2 (5 bases each). The CDR3 covers 14 residues. V dropped 2 bases and J dropped 7 bases, with 15 bases sitting between them. Germline values: CDR1 DFQATT, CDR2 SNEGSKA (reference sequence). The CDR3 here is CSARYRGSLNEQFF. Here the CDR3 DNA reads TGCAGTGCTAGATATCGGGGCAGTCTGAATGAGCAGTTCTTC.

The J gene is TRBJ1-2, the V gene TRBV6-1; 10 bases are a match to TRBD1. There are 17 residues in the CDR3. J lost 3 bases, V lost 5 bases, and 12 bases had no gene match. Germline loops: CDR1 MNHNS, CDR2 SASEGT. CDR3 amino acids: CASSSGSGTGVDYGYTF. The DNA for the CDR3 is TGTGCCAGCAGTTCAGGTAGCGGGACAGGGGTTGACTATGGCTACACCTTC.

By its share, this clonotype is medium-sized. It is unclear where the CDR3 begins or ends on the DNA, so no DNA is shown, and the CDR3 is as TCRdb lists it. The chain's CDR3 is CISVPEALWLQNTEAFF. The rearrangement links TRBV7-5 to TRBJ1-1. TRBV7-5 is deemed a pseudogene. The CDR3 totals 17 residues, both ends included.

This clonotype is medium-sized. The rearrangement uses TRBV5-4 and TRBJ1-2; tentatively, D is TRBD1 (6 bases). The ends were cut back, 4 bases at V and 2 bases at J, with 12 bases in the middle. The CDR3 totals 14 residues. Germline assignment: CDR1 SGHNT and CDR2 YYREEE (reference sequence). CDR3 amino acids: CASSQGQSNYGYTF. The CDR3 DNA reads as TGTGCCAGCAGCCAAGGACAGTCAAACTATGGCTACACCTTC.

This clonotype was seen just once. Only one base separates this from a far larger clonotype, so it likely reflects a read error. The chain recombines TRBV28 with TRBJ2-2; the D is unclear. Trimming took 5 bases from V and 6 from J, leaving 7 bases between them. Germline V gene data show CDR1 as MDHEN and CDR2 as SYDVKM. This CDR3 has 12 residues. This chain's CDR3 is CASSDPAGELFF. In DNA, the CDR3 is TGTGCCAGCAGTGACCCTGCCGGGGAGCTGTTTTTT.

This clonotype was observed at least ten times. V is TRBV27 and J is TRBJ2-7, with 7 bases identical to TRBD1. Trimming removed 5 bases from V and 3 bases from J; junction bases left unmatched: 10. Germline V gene data show CDR1 as MNHEY and CDR2 as SMNVEV (reference sequence). This CDR3 region has 15 residues. CDR3 sequence: CASSQLGTEGYEQYF. The CDR3 bases are TGTGCCAGCAGTCAGCTCGGGACAGAAGGCTACGAGCAGTACTTC.

This clonotype was recorded many times. This rearrangement joins TRBV6-5 to TRBJ2-2; D might be TRBD2 (6 bases). Germline V gene lookup returns CDR1 MNHEY and CDR2 SVGAGI. V shed 2 bases and J shed 6 bases, with 13 bases lying between them. The length of the CDR3 is 15 residues. The DNA of the CDR3 is TGTGCCAGCAGTTACGGGGGGAATCGGCCCGGGGAGCTGTTTTTT. Protein product: CASSYGGNRPGELFF.

This clonotype appeared many times. The genes are TRBV12-3 or TRBV12-4 and TRBJ2-3, with D possibly being TRBD1 or TRBD2 (5 bases each). Deletions cut 3 bases from V and 1 base from J, with 11 bases between. The CDR3 spans 15 residues. The DNA for the CDR3 is TGTGCCAGCAGTTTTCGGCGAGGGGGCACAGATACGCAGTATTTT. The encoded protein is CASSFRRGGTDTQYF.

This clonotype was picked up many times. For the CDR3, the DNA is TGTGCCACCCAACAGGTGGGCACTAAAAACATTCAGTACTTC. This sequence encodes CATQQVGTKNIQYF. This rearrangement joins TRBV19 to TRBJ2-4; a weak D match, TRBD1 (5 bases). There are 14 residues in the CDR3. Germline V gives CDR1 LNHDA, CDR2 SQIVND (reference sequence). V lost 10 bases to trimming and J lost 4 bases, with 17 bases between them.